This entry is about one TCR beta chain. This sample was included in a study of blood T cell repertoires in COVID-19. Overall study context: Some COVID-19 samples were acute and others convalescent; all came from the United States, Italy and Spain. Nucleic acid was either cDNA or gDNA, and it came from T cells, B-cell-depleted T cells, or PBMCs.

Under the authors' procedure: Reference gene primer amplification yielded estimated nucleated cell counts. Profiled with immunoSEQ multiplex PCR; TCRdb holds only in-frame clones, not every one. From that table come the V and J calls and clone size; the DNA was used to work out D and trimming. Counted here are 250,000 to 350,000 clones, about 91% occurring once; the ten biggest clones make up around 13%. The V segment lost 0 bases and the J segment 3 bases; nucleotides outside the gene matches: 8. The germline CDR1 and CDR2 sequences are SGHVS and FQNEAQ. CDR3 length: 16 amino acids. The sequenced sample was peripheral blood. The rearrangement links TRBV7-8 to TRBJ2-7, with TRBD2 matching over 7 bases. The receptor was derived from a woman between 55 and 75 years old with acute or convalescent COVID-19. CDR3 loop: CASSLALASGFYEQYF. Here the CDR3 DNA reads TGTGCCAGCAGCTTAGCGCTGGCTAGCGGTTTCTACGAGCAGTACTTC.